These 21 T cell receptor beta chains came from one sample sequenced in a study of cytomegalovirus exposure and HLA in healthy donors. It was with 60 Vbeta and 13 Jbeta primers that the PCR ran. Some clones are missing from TCRdb's copy, which holds only in-frame ones; the method was immunoSEQ multiplex PCR. The sample includes about 200,000 clones, roughly 80% of them seen just once. Sequences were obtained from PBMCs. These receptors all come from a man aged 30-40 years in good health and CMV-seronegative.

The chain joins TRBV27 to TRBJ2-1; 7 nucleotides align to TRBD2. This CDR3 is built from 14 residues. Germline lookup yields CDR1 MNHEY and CDR2 SMNVEV (reference sequence). V lost 3 bases, J lost 3 bases, and 2 bases stayed unmatched. As DNA, the CDR3 is TGTGCCAGCAGTTTCGGGGGGAACTACAATGAGCAGTTCTTC. It is translated as CASSFGGNYNEQFF.

The J gene is TRBJ2-7, the V gene TRBV11-2, with 7 bases identical to TRBD1. Unmatched junction bases numbered 6, after V lost 1 base and J lost 3 bases. Germline assignment: CDR1 SGHAT and CDR2 FQNNGV. CDR3 length: 15 residues. CDR3 region: CASSLGTGPLYEQYF. The CDR3 DNA sequence: TGTGCCAGCAGCTTAGGGACAGGCCCTCTCTACGAGCAGTACTTC.

CDR3 amino acids: CATNMGTGANNSPLHF. CDR3 sequence (DNA): TGTGCCACCAATATGGGGACAGGGGCGAATAATTCACCCCTCCACTTT. J is TRBJ1-6 and V is TRBV19; TRBD1 matches at 10 bases. The CDR3 is 16 residues long. V shed 10 bases, J shed 5 bases, and the junction held 11 bases outside the gene matches. Germline V gene lookup returns CDR1 LNHDA and CDR2 SQIVND (reference sequence).

The chain carries TRBV10-2 and TRBJ1-5; D gene ambiguous. This CDR3 is 13 amino acids long. Germline CDR1 is WSHSY and CDR2 is SAAADI. V was cut by 4 bases and J by 6 bases, with 10 bases left in between. The CDR3 spells CASSAGSGQPQHF. In DNA form, the CDR3 reads TGCGCCAGCAGTGCGGGGTCGGGTCAGCCCCAGCATTTT.

This chain connects TRBV28 to TRBJ2-7, with TRBD1 matching 7 bases. The CDR3 totals 14 residues. From germline, CDR1 is MDHEN and CDR2 SYDVKM. Trimming at V came to 5 bases and at J to 5 bases, leaving 9 bases not matched to a gene. The CDR3: CASSVELQGDEQYF. For the CDR3, the DNA is TGTGCCAGCAGTGTGGAGTTGCAGGGGGACGAGCAGTACTTC.

V gene TRBV27 combines with J gene TRBJ2-3, with D uncertain. Trimming removed 9 bases at V and 6 bases at J, with 10 bases between. The CDR3 length is 11 residues. Germline V CDR1 and CDR2: MNHEY, SMNVEV (reference sequence). This chain's CDR3 is CASGLPDTQYF. The CDR3 region has the DNA TGTGCCAGTGGGCTCCCCGATACGCAGTATTTT.

The chain uses TRBV19 and TRBJ2-2, with a tentative D call TRBD2 (6 bases). This CDR3 has 14 residues. Trimming stripped 11 bases from V and 1 base from J, with 14 bases between. CDR1 LNHDA and CDR2 SQIVND come from the germline V gene (reference sequence). The CDR3: CALKPAGNTGELFF. CDR3 DNA: TGTGCCCTTAAGCCAGCGGGGAACACCGGGGAGCTGTTTTTT.

The chain couples TRBV5-1 to TRBJ2-1, with D tentatively TRBD2 (7 bases). V dropped 0 bases and J dropped 6 bases, with 13 bases sitting between them. Germline CDR1 reads SGHRS; CDR2 reads YFSETQ. This CDR3 contains 15 residues. CDR3 amino acids: CASSLEGGLSNEQFF. In DNA form, the CDR3 reads TGCGCCAGCAGCTTGGAGGGGGGGCTTAGCAATGAGCAGTTCTTC.

The rearrangement links TRBV18 to TRBJ2-1, with 9 bases aligning to TRBD1. Unmatched junction bases numbered 6, after V lost 3 bases and J lost 3 bases. Germline V gene lookup returns CDR1 KGHSH and CDR2 LQKENI. This CDR3 has 16 residues. The CDR3 loop is CASSPGGTGYYNEQFF. CDR3 bases: TGTGCCAGCTCACCGGGCGGGACAGGGTACTACAATGAGCAGTTCTTC.

The chain employs TRBV19 and TRBJ2-7, with TRBD1 matching 9 bases. With V trimmed by 4 bases and J by 4 bases, 2 bases remained unmatched. The length of the CDR3 is 13 residues. Germline-derived CDR1 and CDR2 are LNHDA and SQIVND (reference sequence). CDR3 DNA sequence: TGTGCCAGTAGTAGGACAGGGGTATACGAGCAGTACTTC. This gives the protein CASSRTGVYEQYF. Together with reference TRBV19 and TRBJ2-7, the CDR3 gives the full variable domain: DGGITQSPKYLFRKEGQNVTLSCEQNLNHDAMYWYRQDPGQGLRLIYYSQIVNDFQKGDIAEGYSVSREKKESFPLTVTSAQKNPTAFYLCASSRTGVYEQYFGPGTRLTVT.

This clone was detected once. The chain carries TRBV7-9 and TRBJ1-5, with D possibly TRBD1 on 5 matching bases. With 5 bases removed from V and 4 bases from J, the gap between germline ends came to 12 bases. This CDR3 has 14 residues. Germline CDR1 reads SEHNR; CDR2 reads FQNEAQ (reference sequence). Here the CDR3 DNA reads TGTGCCAGCAGCATCGGACACTTAAATCAGCCCCAGCATTTT. It specifies CASSIGHLNQPQHF.

J is TRBJ2-3 and V is TRBV14, with TRBD2 identical over 9 bases. The CDR3 is 14 residues long. The V gene end was trimmed by 3 bases and the J gene end by 6 bases; junction bases not matched to a gene: 4. Germline V gives CDR1 SGHDN, CDR2 FVKESK. CDR3 DNA: TGTGCCAGCAGCCAGGGACTAGCAGGCGATACGCAGTATTTT. Protein: CASSQGLAGDTQYF.

The rearrangement uses TRBV14 and TRBJ2-2; 8 bases agree with TRBD1. This CDR3 comprises 16 residues. Germline V CDR1 and CDR2: SGHDN, FVKESK. With V trimmed by 3 bases and J by 3 bases, 6 bases remained unmatched. The CDR3 region has the DNA TGTGCCAGCAGCCAGAGGACAGGGAGCTACACCGGGGAGCTGTTTTTT. Translating it yields CASSQRTGSYTGELFF.

This chain links TRBV5-1 with TRBJ1-6, with D maybe TRBD1 (5 bases). The CDR3 extends over 15 amino acids. The V end lost 2 bases, the J end lost 5 bases, and 11 bases lay between the germline ends. Germline V gene lookup returns CDR1 SGHRS and CDR2 YFSETQ. CDR3 DNA sequence: TGCGCCAGCAGCTTCATGGCGGGGGATAATTCACCCCTCCACTTT. This translates into CASSFMAGDNSPLHF. Drawing the rest from reference TRBV5-1 and TRBJ1-6, the complete variable domain is KAGVTQTPRYLIKTRGQQVTLSCSPISGHRSVSWYQQTPGQGLQFLFEYFSETQRNKGNFPGRFSGRQFSNSRSEMNVSTLELGDSALYLCASSFMAGDNSPLHFGNGTRLTVT.

This rearrangement joins TRBV10-3 to TRBJ2-7, with 7 bases aligning to TRBD1. This CDR3 spans 13 amino acids. Germline loops: CDR1 ENHRY, CDR2 SYGVKD. Trimming at V came to 6 bases and at J to 5 bases, leaving 7 bases not matched to a gene. The CDR3 region has the DNA TGTGCCATCAGAGGCAGGGGGAGCGACGAGCAGTACTTC. Its protein is CAIRGRGSDEQYF.

The chain couples TRBV15 to TRBJ2-2; D not certain. Between the trimmed V and J ends, which lost 0 bases and 8 bases, there was a span of 10 bases. The CDR3 extends over 14 amino acids. CDR1 and CDR2 (germline): LNHNV, YYDKDF (reference sequence). The CDR3 DNA is TGTGCCACCAGCAGAGAGAAGCAATGGGGGGAGCTGTTTTTT. Translating gives CATSREKQWGELFF. The full variable domain, with the rest looked up from reference TRBV15 and TRBJ2-2, is DAMVIQNPRYQVTQFGKPVTLSCSQTLNHNVMYWYQQKSSQAPKLLFHYYDKDFNNEADTPDNFQSRRPNTSFCFLDIRSPGLGDTAMYLCATSREKQWGELFFGEGSRLTVL.

V is TRBV7-2 and J is TRBJ1-3; 7 nucleotides line up with TRBD1. Unmatched junction bases numbered 7, after V lost 5 bases and J lost 3 bases. The CDR3 is made up of 15 amino acids. Germline loops: CDR1 SGHTA, CDR2 FQGNSA. CDR3 in amino acids: CASSPHTGVGNTIYF. Written as DNA, the CDR3 is TGTGCCAGCAGCCCGCATACAGGGGTTGGAAACACCATATATTTT.

The CDR3 loop is CASSSVPGQFLHGAFF. CDR3 nucleotide sequence: TGTGCCAGCAGCTCCGTCCCAGGACAGTTTCTTCATGGGGCTTTCTTT. The chain carries TRBV7-3 and TRBJ1-1; D is possibly TRBD1 (6 bases). With 4 bases removed from V and 11 bases from J, the gap between germline ends came to 26 bases. The CDR3 consists of 16 residues. Germline V CDR1 and CDR2: SGHTA, FQGTGA. The variable domain in full, completed from reference TRBV7-3 and TRBJ1-1, reads GAGVSQTPSNKVTEKGKYVELRCDPISGHTALYWYRQSLGQGPEFLIYFQGTGAADDSGLPNDRFFAVRPEGSVSTLKIQRTERGDSAVYLCASSSVPGQFLHGAFFGQGTRLTVV.

The chain recombines TRBV14 with TRBJ2-1; 8 bases fit TRBD1. Germline lookup yields CDR1 SGHDN and CDR2 FVKESK. V shed 2 bases and J 4 bases; nucleotides not matched to a gene: 10. The CDR3 consists of 17 residues. The DNA for the CDR3 is TGTGCCAGCAGCCAAAATACCGGGACAGGTGCTTACAATGAGCAGTTCTTC. As protein: CASSQNTGTGAYNEQFF.

The chain combines TRBV9 with TRBJ2-7; TRBD1 matches at 9 bases. The V and J ends lost 0 bases and 2 bases, in that order; junction bases with no gene match: 15. This CDR3 has 19 residues. Germline lookup yields CDR1 SGDLS and CDR2 YYNGEE. CDR3 protein: CASSVGPGQGRERAYEQYF. For the CDR3, the DNA is TGTGCCAGCAGCGTAGGCCCCGGACAGGGGAGGGAGAGGGCCTACGAGCAGTACTTC.

The rearrangement uses TRBV21-1 and TRBJ2-2; the tabulated D call, TRBD1, remains unverified against the DNA. TRBV21-1 represents a pseudogene. The CDR3 spans 16 residues. The CDR3 here is CASSKAATGETGELFF. CDR3 nucleotides: TGTGCCAGCAGCAAAGCTGCGACAGGGGAAACCGGGGAGCTGTTTTTT.